These 31 T cell receptor beta chains came from one sample sequenced in a study of blood T cell repertoires in COVID-19. The data were produced by immunoSEQ multiplex PCR, yet TCRdb's version contains in-frame clones alone and is incomplete. The sample holds about 160,000 clones, more than 75% seen once. The sequencing sample was made of PBMCs or T cells enriched from blood (not recorded which). These receptor sequences come from a woman in her forties or fifties who had recovered from COVID-19.

This sequence joins TRBV4-2 and TRBJ2-3; TRBD2 matches 9 bases. The CDR3 has 16 amino acids. V lost 1 base, J lost 3 bases, and 5 bases stayed unmatched. From germline, CDR1 is LGHNA and CDR2 YNFKEQ. This CDR3 reads CASSQVGSGGTDTQYF. CDR3 coding DNA: TGTGCCAGCAGCCAAGTTGGTAGCGGGGGAACAGATACGCAGTATTTT.

The rearrangement uses TRBV9 and TRBJ2-3; tentative D call: TRBD1 (5 bases). Germline values: CDR1 SGDLS, CDR2 YYNGEE. V shed 0 bases and J shed 5 bases, with 10 bases lying between them. The CDR3 runs 14 residues. The chain's CDR3 is CASSVGQQVDTQYF. The CDR3 DNA follows: TGTGCCAGCAGCGTAGGACAGCAGGTAGATACGCAGTATTTT.

A single count supports this clone. Other DNA variants within this sample encode the same CDR3. The rearrangement joins TRBV9 to TRBJ2-3, with 12 positions matching TRBD2. The length of the CDR3 is 16 residues. Germline V gene lookup returns CDR1 SGDLS and CDR2 YYNGEE. Trimming took 0 bases from V and 1 from J; bases not matched to a gene: 0. DNA for the CDR3: TGTGCCAGCAGCGTAGGACTAGCGGGGGGCACAGATACGCAGTATTTT. Translation: CASSVGLAGGTDTQYF.

This chain connects TRBV19 to TRBJ1-2; D gene ambiguous. V lost 3 bases and J 5 bases, leaving 10 bases between the germline ends. Germline values: CDR1 LNHDA, CDR2 SQIVND (reference sequence). The CDR3 totals 13 residues. The DNA for the CDR3 is TGTGCCAGTAGTATCCCACAGCTATATGGCTACACCTTC. This codes for CASSIPQLYGYTF.

The V and J genes are TRBV3-1 (or the pseudogene TRBV3-2) and TRBJ2-3; the D gene is possibly TRBD2 (6 bases). The V end was cut by 3 bases, the J end by 0 bases, with 10 bases between. From germline, CDR1 is LGHDT and CDR2 YNNKEL (reference sequence). CDR3 length: 15 residues. The CDR3, as DNA: TGTGCCAGCAGCCAGCTCGGGAGTAGCACAGATACGCAGTATTTT. Its translation is CASSQLGSSTDTQYF.

The rearrangement links TRBV9 to TRBJ1-1; the D gene is possibly TRBD1 (6 bases). Trimming took 3 bases from V and 6 from J, leaving 18 bases between them. From germline, CDR1 is SGDLS and CDR2 YYNGEE. The CDR3 length is 15 residues. For the CDR3, the DNA is TGTGCCAGCAGCGCCTTACAGGGTAGGAGCGCTGAAGCTTTCTTT. Protein: CASSALQGRSAEAFF.

The CDR3 loop reads CASTSAGSINSPLHF. DNA of the CDR3: TGTGCCAGCACCTCCGCCGGGTCGATTAATTCACCCCTCCACTTT. This chain connects TRBV7-2 to TRBJ1-6; no clear D gene. The V and J ends lost 7 bases and 6 bases respectively, with 16 bases between them. The CDR3 loop spans 15 amino acids. Germline V gene sequence: CDR1 SGHTA, CDR2 FQGNSA.

This chain links TRBV5-4 with TRBJ2-1, with D perhaps matching TRBD1 (5 bases). CDR1 is SGHNT, CDR2 YYREEE, per germline (reference sequence). The length of the CDR3 is 14 residues. V dropped 1 base and J dropped 3 bases, with 8 bases sitting between them. The CDR3 coding sequence is TGTGCCAGCAGCTTGTCTGACAGCTACAATGAGCAGTTCTTC. Protein product: CASSLSDSYNEQFF.

The V and J genes are TRBV6-2 or TRBV6-3 and TRBJ2-7, with D tentatively TRBD2 (5 bases). CDR1 is MNHEY and CDR2 is SVGEGT in the germline V gene. This CDR3 is 12 amino acids long. V was pared by 5 bases and J by 2 bases, with 7 bases between. CDR3 amino acids: CASSTRAYEQYF. Here the CDR3 DNA reads TGTGCCAGCAGTACGCGGGCCTACGAGCAGTACTTC.

The CDR3 loop is CASSFVRTGRNEQYF. The CDR3 nucleotides are TGTGCCAGCAGTTTTGTTCGGACAGGGAGAAACGAGCAGTACTTC. The rearrangement links TRBV6-5 to TRBJ2-7; 8 bases are a match to TRBD1. The CDR3 has 15 residues. In germline, CDR1 is MNHEY, CDR2 SVGAGI. With V trimmed by 4 bases and J by 5 bases, 10 bases remained unmatched.

This clone has more than one count but fewer than ten. J is TRBJ1-5 and V is TRBV6-1; 8 bases match TRBD1. The germline gives CDR1 MNHNS, CDR2 SASEGT. V lost 2 bases, J lost 3 bases, and 3 bases stayed unmatched. The CDR3 sequence is 15 residues long. The DNA of the CDR3 is TGTGCCAGCAGTGAAAACAGGGGGGTCAATCAGCCCCAGCATTTT. This gives the protein CASSENRGVNQPQHF.

The rearrangement uses TRBV6-5 and TRBJ2-2, with D possibly matching TRBD2 (5 bases). Germline V gene sequence: CDR1 MNHEY, CDR2 SVGAGI. The CDR3 is 14 residues long. Trimming shortened V by 6 bases and J by 4 bases, and 12 bases separated the two germline ends. The CDR3 is CASRTTGVTGELFF. Written as DNA, the CDR3 is TGTGCCAGCAGGACCACCGGGGTCACCGGGGAGCTGTTTTTT.

This chain links TRBV19 with TRBJ1-1; D unclear. The germline V gene has CDR1 LNHDA and CDR2 SQIVND (reference sequence). V lost 3 bases and J lost 0, with 8 bases in between. The CDR3 loop spans 14 amino acids. CDR3 in DNA: TGTGCCAGTAGTATCGAGGGTTTGAACACTGAAGCTTTCTTT. Amino acids: CASSIEGLNTEAFF.

V and J are TRBV18 and TRBJ1-5, with D tentatively TRBD1 (5 bases). The germline V gene encodes CDR1 KGHSH and CDR2 LQKENI. Trimming removed 3 bases from V and 3 bases from J, with 9 bases in between. The CDR3 spans 14 residues. For the CDR3, the DNA is TGTGCCAGCTCACCCCAGGGTACCAATCAGCCCCAGCATTTT. This translates into CASSPQGTNQPQHF.

The rearrangement links TRBV2 to TRBJ2-3; 9 bases are shared with TRBD2. This CDR3 is 17 amino acids long. The ends lost 2 bases at V and 5 bases at J; junction bases unmatched: 11. Per the germline V gene, CDR1 is SNHLY and CDR2 is FYNNEI. Here the CDR3 reads CASSERGTSRTRDTQYF. The CDR3, as DNA: TGTGCCAGCAGTGAACGAGGGACTAGCAGGACTAGAGATACGCAGTATTTT.

The chain links TRBV7-8 to TRBJ2-1, with 10 bases identical to TRBD2. Germline values: CDR1 SGHVS, CDR2 FQNEAQ. This CDR3 has 16 amino acids. V shed 1 base and J 5 bases; nucleotides not matched to a gene: 5. This CDR3 is CASSLVAGGPNNEQFF. CDR3 DNA sequence: TGTGCCAGCAGCTTAGTAGCGGGGGGACCAAACAATGAGCAGTTCTTC.

V usage is TRBV19 and J usage is TRBJ2-7; maybe TRBD1 (6 bases). The CDR3 covers 15 residues. V was trimmed by 6 bases and J by 3 bases, leaving 18 bases between them. Per germline, CDR1 LNHDA and CDR2 SQIVND (reference sequence). The CDR3 sequence is CASSPSLTGLYEQYF. CDR3 in DNA: TGTGCCAGTAGCCCCAGTCTTACAGGGCTCTACGAGCAGTACTTC.

In this sample, this clone turned up once. The rearrangement joins TRBV7-8 to TRBJ2-2; D might be TRBD1 (6 bases). V shed 6 bases and J shed 1 base, with 9 bases lying between them. CDR3 length: 14 residues. Germline V gene data show CDR1 as SGHVS and CDR2 as FQNEAQ. CDR3 coding DNA: TGTGCCAGCAGTTCAGGGGTGAACACCGGGGAGCTGTTTTTT. It is translated as CASSSGVNTGELFF.

This chain joins TRBV28 and TRBJ2-1, with D perhaps matching TRBD2 (6 bases). Germline V CDR1 and CDR2: MDHEN, SYDVKM. Between the trimmed V and J ends, which lost 8 bases and 7 bases, there was a span of 6 bases. The CDR3 has 10 amino acids. CDR3 bases: TGTGCCAGCGGGGGGAATGAGCAGTTCTTC. Residues: CASGGNEQFF.

This chain connects TRBV19 to TRBJ1-2, with D tentatively TRBD1 (5 bases). The ends were cut back, 7 bases at V and 2 bases at J, with 14 bases in the middle. The CDR3 covers 14 residues. The germline CDR1 and CDR2 sequences are LNHDA and SQIVND (reference sequence). CDR3 sequence: CASTQGPNNYGYTF. CDR3 DNA: TGTGCCAGTACCCAGGGTCCCAACAACTATGGCTACACCTTC. Complete variable domain (other parts from reference TRBV19 and TRBJ1-2): DGGITQSPKYLFRKEGQNVTLSCEQNLNHDAMYWYRQDPGQGLRLIYYSQIVNDFQKGDIAEGYSVSREKKESFPLTVTSAQKNPTAFYLCASTQGPNNYGYTFGSGTRLTVV.

This chain links TRBV6-2 or TRBV6-3 with TRBJ2-1; TRBD1 might be the D (6 bases). This CDR3 is built from 15 residues. Germline CDR1 is MNHEY and CDR2 is SVGEGT. Trimming removed 5 bases from V and 5 bases from J, with 16 bases in between. The CDR3 spells CASSGQTIPHNEQFF. The CDR3 region has the DNA TGTGCCAGCAGTGGACAGACTATACCCCACAATGAGCAGTTCTTC.

V usage is TRBV25-1 and J usage is TRBJ1-1, with 9 bases that match TRBD1. CDR3 size: 14 residues. Losses at the gene ends were 7 bases for V and 3 bases for J; bases not matched to a gene: 6. Germline CDR1 is MGHDK and CDR2 is SYGVNS. The DNA of the CDR3 is TGTGCCAGCAAGGGACAGGGATGGGACACTGAAGCTTTCTTT. This codes for CASKGQGWDTEAFF.

The J gene is TRBJ1-1, the V gene TRBV13, with 10 bases that match TRBD1. With V trimmed by 4 bases and J by 0 bases, 14 bases remained unmatched. The CDR3 has 19 amino acids. The germline V gene encodes CDR1 PRHDT and CDR2 FYEKMQ (reference sequence). DNA for the CDR3: TGTGCCAGCAGCTCGACCCCGGGACAGGGGACAACCCTGAACACTGAAGCTTTCTTT. Translated: CASSSTPGQGTTLNTEAFF.

This clone was counted only a few times. V and J are TRBV5-1 and TRBJ2-1; a possible D gene is TRBD1 (6 bases). Trimming took off 5 bases at V and 5 bases at J, with 17 bases between the two ends. Germline values: CDR1 SGHRS, CDR2 YFSETQ. The CDR3 contains 15 residues. The CDR3 region is CASRMGAGDDNEQFF. CDR3 nucleotides: TGCGCCAGCAGAATGGGGGCAGGGGACGACAATGAGCAGTTCTTC.

This chain joins TRBV3-1 (or the pseudogene TRBV3-2) and TRBJ1-6; TRBD1 aligns across 10 bases. The CDR3 contains 14 residues. The J segment lost 9 bases and the V segment lost 4 bases, leaving 3 bases of the junction unmatched. CDR1 and CDR2 from the germline V gene are LGHDT and YNNKEL (reference sequence). The CDR3 DNA follows: TGTGCCAGCAGCCTGGGACAGGGGTTTTCACCCCTCCACTTT. This codes for CASSLGQGFSPLHF.

This CDR3 reads CAIARDYYEQYF. DNA for the CDR3: TGTGCCATCGCCAGGGACTACTACGAGCAGTACTTC. The chain combines TRBV10-3 with TRBJ2-7; TRBD2 matches 7 bases. The germline gives CDR1 ENHRY, CDR2 SYGVKD. The CDR3 contains 12 residues. Trimming at V came to 8 bases and at J to 3 bases, leaving 4 bases not matched to a gene.

The chain uses TRBV6-1 and TRBJ1-2; a weak D match, TRBD1 (6 bases). The V gene lost 2 bases and the J gene lost 4 bases, with 14 bases spanning the gap. CDR3 length equals 15 residues. Germline CDR1 MNHNS, CDR2 SASEGT. This CDR3 reads CASSEPGGPVYGYTF. The CDR3 bases are TGTGCCAGCAGTGAACCCGGGGGGCCCGTCTATGGCTACACCTTC.

The chain joins TRBV7-6 to TRBJ2-5; D ambiguous. V shed 1 base and J shed 5 bases, with 11 bases lying between them. The CDR3 covers 14 residues. Germline CDR1 is SGHVS and CDR2 is FNYEAQ. The CDR3 here is CASSLDPGRETQYF. The DNA for the CDR3 is TGTGCCAGCAGCTTAGATCCGGGTAGGGAGACCCAGTACTTC.

This clone was counted only a few times. This chain's CDR3 is CASSGRTGRASEQFF. The CDR3, as DNA: TGTGCCAGCAGCGGACGGACTGGTCGGGCCAGTGAGCAGTTCTTC. The chain has TRBV2 and TRBJ2-1, with D maybe TRBD2 (5 bases). The germline V gene encodes CDR1 SNHLY and CDR2 FYNNEI. This CDR3 contains 15 residues. V was pared by 6 bases and J by 9 bases, with 21 bases between.

The rearrangement uses TRBV24-1 and TRBJ1-2, with 7 bases that match TRBD1. The CDR3 consists of 14 residues. With V trimmed by 7 bases and J by 3 bases, 7 bases remained unmatched. Germline values: CDR1 KGHDR, CDR2 SFDVKD. CDR3 nucleotides: TGTGCCACCAGCGATGAGGGGGCGGACTATGGCTACACCTTC. Translated, it gives CATSDEGADYGYTF.

This clone showed up just once. The chain recombines TRBV7-9 with TRBJ1-3; 7 bases fit TRBD1. The germline V gene has CDR1 SEHNR and CDR2 FQNEAQ (reference sequence). Trimming removed 5 bases from V and 0 bases from J; junction bases left unmatched: 13. The CDR3 contains 18 residues. CDR3 sequence (DNA): TGTGCCAGCAGCACCGCGCCCAGGACAGGACGCTCTGGAAACACCATATATTTT. Encoded protein: CASSTAPRTGRSGNTIYF.